A single sample is the source of the 15 T cell receptor beta chains below, sequenced in a study of T cells after yellow fever vaccination. TCRdb reprocessed the 5' RACE reads with MiXCR, giving one entry per CDR3 protein. The data show a few hundred thousand distinct CDR3 sequences, about 5% seen once. Sequences were derived from CD4+ T cells sorted from PBMCs, sampled on the day of the yellow fever booster vaccination. Every receptor here comes from a man aged 18 to 29 who received the YFV17D yellow fever vaccine.

J is TRBJ1-5 and V is TRBV12-3 or TRBV12-4, with a possible D match to TRBD1 (5 bases). This CDR3 region has 17 residues. Between the trimmed V and J ends, which lost 1 base and 1 base, there was a span of 14 bases. DNA for the CDR3: TGTGCCAGCAGTTTAGGGCGCGGGGGGGAGAGCAATCAGCCCCAGCATTTT. Encoded protein: CASSLGRGGESNQPQHF.

J is TRBJ2-3 and V is TRBV20-1, with 14 bases lining up with TRBD2. J lost 6 bases, V lost 6 bases, and 5 bases had no gene match. The germline V gene has CDR1 DFQATT and CDR2 SNEGSKA (reference sequence). The CDR3 length is 14 residues. The CDR3 DNA reads as TGCAGTGCAGGACTAGCGGGGGGAGTCGATACGCAGTATTTT. Protein sequence: CSAGLAGGVDTQYF.

The chain employs TRBV15 and TRBJ2-3; 9 positions match TRBD2. V gave up 5 bases and J gave up 4 bases; unmatched junction bases: 10. The germline CDR1 and CDR2 sequences are LNHNV and YYDKDF (reference sequence). The CDR3 contains 16 residues. Here the CDR3 DNA reads TGTGCCACCAGCGGCGGGGGGGCCAGGGTACCAGATACGCAGTATTTT. Protein sequence: CATSGGGARVPDTQYF. Full variable domain (rest looked up from reference TRBV15 and TRBJ2-3): DAMVIQNPRYQVTQFGKPVTLSCSQTLNHNVMYWYQQKSSQAPKLLFHYYDKDFNNEADTPDNFQSRRPNTSFCFLDIRSPGLGDTAMYLCATSGGGARVPDTQYFGPGTRLTVL.

CDR3 sequence: CASSLGRENSPLHF. The CDR3 coding sequence is TGTGCCAGCAGTTTAGGCAGGGAGAATTCACCCCTCCACTTT. The chain employs TRBV12-3 or TRBV12-4 and TRBJ1-6; a possible D gene is TRBD1 (5 bases). V lost 1 base, J lost 7 bases, and 8 bases lay in between. The CDR3 extends over 14 amino acids.

In this sample, this clonotype turned up a few times. The chain combines TRBV20-1 with TRBJ2-3, with 10 bases that match TRBD1. Germline V gene sequence: CDR1 DFQATT, CDR2 SNEGSKA (reference sequence). V dropped 2 bases and J dropped 2; count of bases not matched to a gene: 16. The CDR3 totals 19 residues. The CDR3 coding sequence is TGCAGTGCTAGACGAAGCCCGGGACAGGGGCCGGGATCCACAGATACGCAGTATTTT. This codes for CSARRSPGQGPGSTDTQYF.

The chain joins TRBV28 to TRBJ2-7, with TRBD1 identical over 7 bases. Germline CDR1 reads MDHEN; CDR2 reads SYDVKM. The junction had 7 bases not matched to a gene; V was cut back by 5 bases and J by 0 bases. The CDR3 covers 15 residues. The CDR3 here is CASSPGTASSYEQYV. CDR3 coding DNA: TGTGCCAGCAGTCCCGGGACAGCCAGCTCCTACGAGCAGTACGTC.

This clonotype has ten or more counts. This chain links TRBV5-1 with TRBJ2-3; 10 bases are shared with TRBD2. Germline CDR1 is SGHRS and CDR2 is YFSETQ. This CDR3 is built from 18 residues. The J segment lost 2 bases and the V segment lost 3 bases, leaving 12 bases of the junction unmatched. The DNA of the CDR3 is TGCGCCAGCAGCTACAGGACTGGCCTAGCGGGGGACACAGATACGCAGTATTTT. It specifies CASSYRTGLAGDTDTQYF. Drawing the rest from reference TRBV5-1 and TRBJ2-3, the complete variable domain is KAGVTQTPRYLIKTRGQQVTLSCSPISGHRSVSWYQQTPGQGLQFLFEYFSETQRNKGNFPGRFSGRQFSNSRSEMNVSTLELGDSALYLCASSYRTGLAGDTDTQYFGPGTRLTVL.

V gene TRBV18 combines with J gene TRBJ2-3; 9 nucleotides align to TRBD1. The length of the CDR3 is 15 residues. Trimming removed 1 base from V and 6 bases from J; junction bases left unmatched: 5. In germline, CDR1 is KGHSH, CDR2 LQKENI. The CDR3 region has the DNA TGTGCCAGCTCACCACGGGGACAGGGAGGTGATACGCAGTATTTT. It translates to CASSPRGQGGDTQYF.

This clonotype showed up many times. The chain joins TRBV5-1 to TRBJ1-6; a weak D match, TRBD1 (6 bases). The CDR3 has 13 amino acids. Per the germline V gene, CDR1 is SGHRS and CDR2 is YFSETQ. The V gene lost 7 bases and the J gene lost 7 bases, with 12 bases spanning the gap. As DNA, the CDR3 is TGCGCCAGCTCGGACAGAACCAATTCACCCCTCCACTTT. Translation: CASSDRTNSPLHF.

This clonotype was seen only a few times. The chain carries TRBV6-5 and TRBJ1-1, with D hard to call. CDR1 MNHEY and CDR2 SVGAGI come from the germline V gene. This CDR3 is 13 amino acids long. V dropped 3 bases and J dropped 5 bases, with 10 bases sitting between them. The CDR3 here is CASSYGPRTEAFF. CDR3 sequence (DNA): TGTGCCAGCAGTTATGGCCCCCGGACTGAAGCTTTCTTT.

This clonotype turned up a few times. The chain couples TRBV7-2 to TRBJ2-5; D possibly corresponds to TRBD2 (7 bases). The CDR3 length is 16 residues. CDR1 SGHTA and CDR2 FQGNSA come from the germline V gene. V dropped 5 bases and J dropped 5 bases, with 21 bases sitting between them. CDR3 region: CASSLIGGGAPETQYF. The CDR3 nucleotides are TGTGCCAGCAGCCTAATAGGTGGGGGGGCGCCGGAGACCCAGTACTTC.

This clonotype was detected only a few times. The rearrangement joins TRBV28 to TRBJ2-2, with 9 positions matching TRBD1. The germline gives CDR1 MDHEN, CDR2 SYDVKM. After removal of 7 bases from V and 6 bases from J, the junction contained 9 bases not matched to a gene. CDR3 length equals 15 residues. The CDR3 DNA follows: TGTGCCAGCACCAAGGACAGGGGAAGCGCCGGGGAGCTGTTTTTT. This translates into CASTKDRGSAGELFF.

This chain uses TRBV11-2 with TRBJ2-7; the match to TRBD1 covers 7 bases. Per the germline V gene, CDR1 is SGHAT and CDR2 is FQNNGV. V was clipped by 1 base and J by 4 bases; unmatched bases: 4. This CDR3 region has 14 residues. Written as DNA, the CDR3 is TGTGCCAGCAGCTTAGGGGGGACAGCTTACGAGCAGTACGTC. It encodes CASSLGGTAYEQYV.

There are a few counts of this clonotype. The V call is TRBV6-1, the J call TRBJ2-7; tentatively, D is TRBD1 or TRBD2 (5 bases each). Trimming removed 10 bases at V and 2 bases at J, with 15 bases between. The germline V gene has CDR1 MNHNS and CDR2 SASEGT. The CDR3 extends over 13 amino acids. CDR3 nucleotides: TGTGCCAATCTCCGGGACGGGACCTACGAGCAGTACTTC. It specifies CANLRDGTYEQYF.

In this sample, this clonotype turned up a few times. The chain recombines TRBV5-1 with TRBJ2-2, with 9 bases that match TRBD1. After removal of 6 bases from V and 6 bases from J, the junction contained 15 bases not matched to a gene. The CDR3 spans 17 residues. The V gene's germline CDR1 is SGHRS and CDR2 YFSETQ. Here the CDR3 reads CASTLRGGQGSAGELFF. In DNA, the CDR3 is TGCGCCAGCACCCTGAGGGGGGGACAGGGATCGGCCGGGGAGCTGTTTTTT.